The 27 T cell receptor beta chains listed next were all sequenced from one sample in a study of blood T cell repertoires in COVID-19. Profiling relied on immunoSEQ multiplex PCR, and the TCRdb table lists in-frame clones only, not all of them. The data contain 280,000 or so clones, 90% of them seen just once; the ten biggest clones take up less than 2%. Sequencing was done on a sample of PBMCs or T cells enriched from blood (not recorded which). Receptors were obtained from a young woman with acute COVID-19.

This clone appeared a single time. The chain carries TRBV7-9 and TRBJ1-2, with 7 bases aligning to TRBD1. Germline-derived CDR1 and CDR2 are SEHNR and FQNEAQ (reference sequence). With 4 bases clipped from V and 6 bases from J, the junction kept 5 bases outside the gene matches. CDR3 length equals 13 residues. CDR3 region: CASSSDRAHGYTF. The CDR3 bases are TGTGCCAGCAGCTCTGACAGGGCTCATGGCTACACCTTC.

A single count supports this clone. The CDR3 loop is CASSPGGRGSFDEQFF. For the CDR3, the DNA is TGTGCCAGCAGCCCGGGCGGACGCGGGAGTTTCGATGAGCAGTTCTTC. The genes are TRBV7-3 and TRBJ2-1, with 7 positions matching TRBD2. V dropped 5 bases and J dropped 8; count of bases not matched to a gene: 15. The V gene's germline CDR1 is SGHTA and CDR2 FQGTGA. This CDR3 contains 16 residues.

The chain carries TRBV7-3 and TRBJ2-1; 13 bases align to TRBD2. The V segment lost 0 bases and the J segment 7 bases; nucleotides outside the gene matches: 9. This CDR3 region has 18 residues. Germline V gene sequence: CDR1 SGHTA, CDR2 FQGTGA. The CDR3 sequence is CASSLTPIPGLAGNEQFF. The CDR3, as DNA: TGTGCCAGCAGCTTAACGCCGATCCCGGGACTAGCGGGGAATGAGCAGTTCTTC.

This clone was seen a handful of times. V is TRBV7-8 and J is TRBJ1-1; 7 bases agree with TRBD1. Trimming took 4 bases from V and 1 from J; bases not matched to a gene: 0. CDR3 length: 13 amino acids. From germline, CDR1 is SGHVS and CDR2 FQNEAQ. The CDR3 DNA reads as TGTGCCAGCAGCTGGACAGGGAACACTGAAGCTTTCTTT. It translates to CASSWTGNTEAFF.

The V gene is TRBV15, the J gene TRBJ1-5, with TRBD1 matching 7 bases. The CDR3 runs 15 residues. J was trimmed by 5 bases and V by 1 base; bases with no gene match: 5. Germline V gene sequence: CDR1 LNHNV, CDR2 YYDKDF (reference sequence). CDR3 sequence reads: CATSRGFRGDQPQHF. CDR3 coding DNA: TGTGCCACCAGCAGAGGATTCAGGGGGGATCAGCCCCAGCATTTT.

The CDR3 sequence: CASSYSISGTDTQYF. The CDR3 DNA reads as TGTGCCAGCAGTTACTCGATCAGCGGCACAGATACGCAGTATTTT. The chain has TRBV6-5 and TRBJ2-3; unclear D gene. CDR1 and CDR2 (germline): MNHEY, SVGAGI. V lost 0 bases and J 1 base, leaving 8 bases between the germline ends. The CDR3 is made up of 15 amino acids.

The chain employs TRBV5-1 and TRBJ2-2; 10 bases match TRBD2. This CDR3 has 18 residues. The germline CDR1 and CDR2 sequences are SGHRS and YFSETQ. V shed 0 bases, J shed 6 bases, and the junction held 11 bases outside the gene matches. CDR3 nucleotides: TGCGCCAGCAGCTTGGGGCCTAGCGGGAGCACCGGGGCCGGGGAGCTGTTTTTT. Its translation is CASSLGPSGSTGAGELFF.

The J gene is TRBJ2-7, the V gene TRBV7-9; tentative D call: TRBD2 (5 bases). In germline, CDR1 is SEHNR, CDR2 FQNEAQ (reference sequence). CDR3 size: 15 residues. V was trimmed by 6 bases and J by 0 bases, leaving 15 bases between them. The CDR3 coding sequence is TGTGCCAGCAGTCAAGTGAGCGGTGACTCCTACGAGCAGTACTTC. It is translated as CASSQVSGDSYEQYF.

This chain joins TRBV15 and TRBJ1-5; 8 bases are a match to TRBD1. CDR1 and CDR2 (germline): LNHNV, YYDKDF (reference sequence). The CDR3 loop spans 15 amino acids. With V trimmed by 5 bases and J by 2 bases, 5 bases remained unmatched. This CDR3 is CATSRTGMGNQPQHF. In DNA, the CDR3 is TGTGCCACCAGCCGGACAGGGATGGGCAATCAGCCCCAGCATTTT.

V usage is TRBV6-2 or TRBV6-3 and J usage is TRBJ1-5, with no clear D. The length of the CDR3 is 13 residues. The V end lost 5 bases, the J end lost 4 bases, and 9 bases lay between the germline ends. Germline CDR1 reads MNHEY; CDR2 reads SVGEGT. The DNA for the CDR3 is TGTGCCAGCAGTGCTACAGAGAATCAGCCCCAGCATTTT. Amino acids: CASSATENQPQHF.

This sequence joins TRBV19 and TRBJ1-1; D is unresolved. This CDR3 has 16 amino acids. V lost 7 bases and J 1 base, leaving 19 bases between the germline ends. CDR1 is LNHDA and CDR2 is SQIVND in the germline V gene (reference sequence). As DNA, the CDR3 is TGTGCCAGTACCTCTCCGGGGTCCTACTCGAACACTGAAGCTTTCTTT. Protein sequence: CASTSPGSYSNTEAFF. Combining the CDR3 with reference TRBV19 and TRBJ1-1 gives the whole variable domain DGGITQSPKYLFRKEGQNVTLSCEQNLNHDAMYWYRQDPGQGLRLIYYSQIVNDFQKGDIAEGYSVSREKKESFPLTVTSAQKNPTAFYLCASTSPGSYSNTEAFFGQGTRLTVV.

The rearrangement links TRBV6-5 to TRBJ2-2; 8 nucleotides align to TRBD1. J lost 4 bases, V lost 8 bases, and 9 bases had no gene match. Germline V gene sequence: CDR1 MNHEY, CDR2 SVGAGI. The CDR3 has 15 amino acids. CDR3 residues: CASLDRGAATGELFF. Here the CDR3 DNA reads TGTGCCAGCCTAGACAGGGGTGCTGCCACCGGGGAGCTGTTTTTT.

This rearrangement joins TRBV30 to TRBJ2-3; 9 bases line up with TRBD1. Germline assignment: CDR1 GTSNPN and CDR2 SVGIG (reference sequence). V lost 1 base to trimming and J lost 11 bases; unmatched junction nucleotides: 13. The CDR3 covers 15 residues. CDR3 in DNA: TGTGCCTGGAGTGCACATTCAACAGGGGGCAGGATGCAGTATTTT. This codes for CAWSAHSTGGRMQYF.

CDR3: CASSPRSGSLDEQFF. The CDR3 DNA follows: TGTGCCAGCTCACCAAGGAGCGGGAGTCTCGATGAGCAGTTCTTC. The rearrangement uses TRBV18 and TRBJ2-1; 8 bases match TRBD2. After removal of 2 bases from V and 8 bases from J, the junction contained 8 bases not matched to a gene. CDR3 length: 15 residues. CDR1 is KGHSH and CDR2 is LQKENI in the germline V gene.

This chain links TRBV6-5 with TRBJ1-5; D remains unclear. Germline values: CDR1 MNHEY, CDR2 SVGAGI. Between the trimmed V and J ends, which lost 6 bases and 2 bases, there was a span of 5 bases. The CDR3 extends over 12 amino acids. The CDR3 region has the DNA TGTGCCAGCAGCCGAGGCAATCAGCCCCAGCATTTT. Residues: CASSRGNQPQHF.

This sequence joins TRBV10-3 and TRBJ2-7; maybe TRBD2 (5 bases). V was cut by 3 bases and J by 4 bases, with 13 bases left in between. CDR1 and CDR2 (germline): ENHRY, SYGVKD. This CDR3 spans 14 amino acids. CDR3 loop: CAISDPPGRYEQYF. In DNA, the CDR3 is TGTGCCATCAGTGACCCGCCGGGGAGATACGAGCAGTACTTC.

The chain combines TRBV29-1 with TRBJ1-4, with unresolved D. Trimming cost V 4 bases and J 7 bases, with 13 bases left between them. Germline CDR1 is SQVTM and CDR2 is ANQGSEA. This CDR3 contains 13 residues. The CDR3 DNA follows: TGCAGCGTTGCCCCAGATCCAGGTGAAAAACTGTTTTTT. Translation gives CSVAPDPGEKLFF.

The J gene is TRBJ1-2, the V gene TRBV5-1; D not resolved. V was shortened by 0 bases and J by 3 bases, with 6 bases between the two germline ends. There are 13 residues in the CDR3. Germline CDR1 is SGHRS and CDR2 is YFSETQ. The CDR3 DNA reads TGCGCCAGCAGCTTGGCCCAGTACTATGGCTACACCTTC. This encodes CASSLAQYYGYTF.

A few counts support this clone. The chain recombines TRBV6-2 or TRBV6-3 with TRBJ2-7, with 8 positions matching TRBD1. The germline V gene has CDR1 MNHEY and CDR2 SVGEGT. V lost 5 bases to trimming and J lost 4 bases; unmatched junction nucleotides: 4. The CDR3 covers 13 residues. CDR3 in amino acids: CASSRTGTYEQYF. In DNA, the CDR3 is TGTGCCAGCAGTCGGACAGGGACTTACGAGCAGTACTTC.

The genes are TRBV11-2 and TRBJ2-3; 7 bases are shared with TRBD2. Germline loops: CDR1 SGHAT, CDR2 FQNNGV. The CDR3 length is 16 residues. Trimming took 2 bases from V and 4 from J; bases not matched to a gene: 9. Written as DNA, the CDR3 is TGTGCCAGCAGCTTATACCGGGAGGCTTATTCAGATACGCAGTATTTT. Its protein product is CASSLYREAYSDTQYF.

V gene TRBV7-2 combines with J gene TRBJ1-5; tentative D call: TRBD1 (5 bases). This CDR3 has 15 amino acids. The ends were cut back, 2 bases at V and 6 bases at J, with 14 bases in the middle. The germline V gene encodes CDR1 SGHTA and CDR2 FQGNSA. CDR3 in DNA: TGTGCCAGCAGCTTAACGGGGTCGGGGGGTCAGCCCCAGCATTTT. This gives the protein CASSLTGSGGQPQHF. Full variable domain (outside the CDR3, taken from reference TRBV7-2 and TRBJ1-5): GAGVSQSPSNKVTEKGKDVELRCDPISGHTALYWYRQSLGQGLEFLIYFQGNSAPDKSGLPSDRFSAERTGGSVSTLTIQRTQQEDSAVYLCASSLTGSGGQPQHFGDGTRLSIL.

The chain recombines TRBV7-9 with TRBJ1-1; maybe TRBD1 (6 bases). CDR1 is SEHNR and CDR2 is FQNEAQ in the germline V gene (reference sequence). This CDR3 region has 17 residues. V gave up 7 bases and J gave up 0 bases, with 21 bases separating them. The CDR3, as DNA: TGTGCCAGCAACCCTAAAACAGGGAGTATTATGAACACTGAAGCTTTCTTT. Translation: CASNPKTGSIMNTEAFF.

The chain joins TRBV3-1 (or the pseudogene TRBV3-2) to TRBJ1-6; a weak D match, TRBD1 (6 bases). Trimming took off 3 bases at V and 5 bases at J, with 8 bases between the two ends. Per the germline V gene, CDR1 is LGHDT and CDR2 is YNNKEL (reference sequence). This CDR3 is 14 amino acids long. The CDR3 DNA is TGTGCCAGCAGCCAGAACAGGGATAATTCACCCCTCCACTTT. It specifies CASSQNRDNSPLHF.

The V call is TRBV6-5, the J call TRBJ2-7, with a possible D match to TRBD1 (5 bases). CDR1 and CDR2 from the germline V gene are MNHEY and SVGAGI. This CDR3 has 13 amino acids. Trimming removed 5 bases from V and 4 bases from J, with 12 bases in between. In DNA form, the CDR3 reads TGTGCCAGCAGTCTACAGGAACGGTACGAGCAGTACTTC. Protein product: CASSLQERYEQYF.

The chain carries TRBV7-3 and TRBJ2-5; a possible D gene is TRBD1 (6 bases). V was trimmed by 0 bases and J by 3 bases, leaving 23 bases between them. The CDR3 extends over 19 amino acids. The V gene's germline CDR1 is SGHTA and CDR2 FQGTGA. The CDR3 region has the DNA TGTGCCAGCAGCTTAACGCACGTACAGGGCGCTCCGCTTGAAGAGACCCAGTACTTC. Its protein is CASSLTHVQGAPLEETQYF.

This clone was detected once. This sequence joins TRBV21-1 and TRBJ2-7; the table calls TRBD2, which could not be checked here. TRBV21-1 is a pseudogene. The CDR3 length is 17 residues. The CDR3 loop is CASSKNRAASGIYEQYF. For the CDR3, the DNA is TGTGCCAGCAGCAAAAACCGGGCGGCTAGCGGGATCTACGAGCAGTACTTC.

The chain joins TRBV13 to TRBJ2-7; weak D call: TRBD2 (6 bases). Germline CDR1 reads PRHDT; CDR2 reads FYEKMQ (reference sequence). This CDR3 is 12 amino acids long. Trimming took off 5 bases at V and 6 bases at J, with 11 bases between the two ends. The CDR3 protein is CASSGRGLEQYF. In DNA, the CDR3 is TGTGCCAGCAGCGGGCGGGGACTCGAGCAGTACTTC.